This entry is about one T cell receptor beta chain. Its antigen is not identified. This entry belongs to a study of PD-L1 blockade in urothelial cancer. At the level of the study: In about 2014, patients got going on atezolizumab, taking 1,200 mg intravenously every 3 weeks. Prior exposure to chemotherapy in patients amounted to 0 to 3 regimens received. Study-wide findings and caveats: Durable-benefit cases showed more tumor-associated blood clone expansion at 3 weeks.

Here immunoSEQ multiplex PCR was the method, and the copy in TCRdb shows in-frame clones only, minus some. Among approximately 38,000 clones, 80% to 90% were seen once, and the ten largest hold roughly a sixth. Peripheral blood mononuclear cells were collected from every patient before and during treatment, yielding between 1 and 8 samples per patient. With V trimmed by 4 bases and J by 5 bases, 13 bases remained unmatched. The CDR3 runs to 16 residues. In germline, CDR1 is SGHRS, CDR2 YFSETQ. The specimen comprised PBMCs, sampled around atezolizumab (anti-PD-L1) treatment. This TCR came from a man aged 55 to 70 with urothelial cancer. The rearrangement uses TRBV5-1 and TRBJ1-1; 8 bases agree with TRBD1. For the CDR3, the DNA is TGCGCCAGCAGCCCCGGACAGGGCGGTGGGAGGACTGAAGCTTTCTTT. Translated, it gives CASSPGQGGGRTEAFF.